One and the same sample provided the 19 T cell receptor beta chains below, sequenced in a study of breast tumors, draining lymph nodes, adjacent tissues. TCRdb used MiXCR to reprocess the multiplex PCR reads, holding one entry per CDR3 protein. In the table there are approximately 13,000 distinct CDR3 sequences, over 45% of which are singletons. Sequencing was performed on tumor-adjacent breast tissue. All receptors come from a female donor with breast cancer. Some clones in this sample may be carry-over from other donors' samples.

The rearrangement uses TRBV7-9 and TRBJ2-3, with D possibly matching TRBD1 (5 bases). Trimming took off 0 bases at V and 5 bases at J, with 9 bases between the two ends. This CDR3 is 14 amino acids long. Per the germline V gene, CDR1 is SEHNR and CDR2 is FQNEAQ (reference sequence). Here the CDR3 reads CASSLAAGIDTQYF. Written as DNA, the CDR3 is TGTGCCAGCAGCTTAGCCGCAGGGATAGATACGCAGTATTTT.

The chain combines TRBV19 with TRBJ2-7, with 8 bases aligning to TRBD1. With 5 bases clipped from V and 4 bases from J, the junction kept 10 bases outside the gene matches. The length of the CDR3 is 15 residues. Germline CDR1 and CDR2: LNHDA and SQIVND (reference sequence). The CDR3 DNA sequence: TGTGCCAGTAGTTTCGGGACAGGATTTTTTTACGAGCAGTACTTC. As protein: CASSFGTGFFYEQYF.

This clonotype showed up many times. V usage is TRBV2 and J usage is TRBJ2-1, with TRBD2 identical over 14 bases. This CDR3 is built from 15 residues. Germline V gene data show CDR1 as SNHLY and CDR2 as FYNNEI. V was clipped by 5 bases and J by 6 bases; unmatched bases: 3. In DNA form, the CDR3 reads TGTGCCAGCAGTTGGACTAGCGGGAGGCTCAATGAGCAGTTCTTC. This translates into CASSWTSGRLNEQFF.

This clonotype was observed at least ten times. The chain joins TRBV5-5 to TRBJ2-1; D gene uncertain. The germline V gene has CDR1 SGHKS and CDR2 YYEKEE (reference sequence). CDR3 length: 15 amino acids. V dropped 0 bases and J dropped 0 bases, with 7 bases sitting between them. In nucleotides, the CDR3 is TGTGCCAGCAGCTTGGGGGTGTCCTCCTACAATGAGCAGTTCTTC. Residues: CASSLGVSSYNEQFF.

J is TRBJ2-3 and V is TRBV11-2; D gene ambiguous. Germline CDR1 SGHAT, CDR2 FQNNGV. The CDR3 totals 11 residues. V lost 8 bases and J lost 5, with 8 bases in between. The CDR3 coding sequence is TGTGCCAGCGGGTCCTTAGATACGCAGTATTTT. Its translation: CASGSLDTQYF.

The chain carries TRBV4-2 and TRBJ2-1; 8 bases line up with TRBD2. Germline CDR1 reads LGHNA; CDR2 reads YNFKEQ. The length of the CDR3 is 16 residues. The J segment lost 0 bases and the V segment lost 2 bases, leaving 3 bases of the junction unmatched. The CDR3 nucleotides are TGTGCCAGCAGCCAACGCGGGGGGTACTCCTACAATGAGCAGTTCTTC. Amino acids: CASSQRGGYSYNEQFF.

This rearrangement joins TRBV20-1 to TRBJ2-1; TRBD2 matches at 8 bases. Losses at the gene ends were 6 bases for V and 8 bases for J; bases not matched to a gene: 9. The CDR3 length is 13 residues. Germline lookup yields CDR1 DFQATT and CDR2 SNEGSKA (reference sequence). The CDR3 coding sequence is TGCAGTGCCGACGGGAGGCGGGGGGATGAGCAGTTCTTC. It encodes CSADGRRGDEQFF.

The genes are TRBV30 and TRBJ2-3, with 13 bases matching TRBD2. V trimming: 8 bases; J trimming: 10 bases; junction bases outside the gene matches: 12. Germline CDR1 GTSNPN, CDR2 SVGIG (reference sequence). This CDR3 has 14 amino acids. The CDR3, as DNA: TGTGCCGGGAACTGGACTAGCGGGGGTCTCCCGCAGTATTTT. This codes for CAGNWTSGGLPQYF.

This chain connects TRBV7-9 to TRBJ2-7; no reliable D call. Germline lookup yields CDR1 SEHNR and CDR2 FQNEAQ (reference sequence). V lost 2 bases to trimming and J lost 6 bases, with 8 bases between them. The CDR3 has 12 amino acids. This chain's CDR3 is CASSLKPVEQYF. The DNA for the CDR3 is TGTGCCAGCAGCTTAAAGCCCGTCGAGCAGTACTTC.

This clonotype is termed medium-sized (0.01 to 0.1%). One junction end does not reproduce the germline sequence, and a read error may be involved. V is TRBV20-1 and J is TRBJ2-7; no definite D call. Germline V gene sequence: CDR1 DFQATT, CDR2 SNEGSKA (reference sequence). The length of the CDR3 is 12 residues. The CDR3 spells CSARVRSSEQYF. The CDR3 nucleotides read TGCAGTGCTAGAGTTAGGTCCTCCGAGCAGTACTTC.

The CDR3 DNA sequence: TGTGCCAGCAGCGTAGATTGGAATCAGCCCCAGCATTTT. It encodes CASSVDWNQPQHF. The rearrangement links TRBV9 to TRBJ1-5; D gene uncertain. Germline CDR1 is SGDLS and CDR2 is YYNGEE. V lost 0 bases, J lost 4 bases, and 5 bases lay in between. The CDR3 spans 13 residues.

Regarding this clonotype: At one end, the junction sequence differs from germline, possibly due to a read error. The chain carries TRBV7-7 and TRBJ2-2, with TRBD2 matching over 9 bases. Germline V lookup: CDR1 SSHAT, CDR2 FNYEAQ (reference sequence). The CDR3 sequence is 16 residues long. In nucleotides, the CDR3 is TGTGCTAGCAGCCCGACCCAGCGGGGGGAAACCGGGGAGCTGTTTTTT. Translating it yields CASSPTQRGETGELFF.

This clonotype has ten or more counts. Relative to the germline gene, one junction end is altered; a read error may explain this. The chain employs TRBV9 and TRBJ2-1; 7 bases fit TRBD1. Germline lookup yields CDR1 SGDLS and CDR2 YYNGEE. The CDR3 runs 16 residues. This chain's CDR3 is CASSVGGQTITNEHFF. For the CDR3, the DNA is TGTGCCAGCAGCGTAGGGGGACAGACAATAACCAATGAGCACTTCTTC.

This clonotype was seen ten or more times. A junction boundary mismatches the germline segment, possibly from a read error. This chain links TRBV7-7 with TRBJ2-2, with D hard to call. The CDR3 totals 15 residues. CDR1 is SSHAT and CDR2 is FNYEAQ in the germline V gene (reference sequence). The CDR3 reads CASSLESGITGELFF. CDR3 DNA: TGTGCTAGCAGCTTAGAATCTGGTATCACCGGGGAGCTGTTTTTT.

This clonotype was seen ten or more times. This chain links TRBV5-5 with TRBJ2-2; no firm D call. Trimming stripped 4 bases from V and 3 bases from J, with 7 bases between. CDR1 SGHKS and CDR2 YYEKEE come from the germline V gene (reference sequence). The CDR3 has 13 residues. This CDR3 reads CASSPWDTGELFF. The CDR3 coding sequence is TGTGCCAGCAGCCCCTGGGACACCGGGGAGCTGTTTTTT.

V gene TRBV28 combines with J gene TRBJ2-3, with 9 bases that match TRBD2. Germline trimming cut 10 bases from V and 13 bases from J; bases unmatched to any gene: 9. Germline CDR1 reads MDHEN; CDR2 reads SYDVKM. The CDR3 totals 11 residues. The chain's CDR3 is CATGGTSREYF. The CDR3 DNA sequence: TGTGCCACAGGCGGGACTAGCCGCGAGTATTTT.

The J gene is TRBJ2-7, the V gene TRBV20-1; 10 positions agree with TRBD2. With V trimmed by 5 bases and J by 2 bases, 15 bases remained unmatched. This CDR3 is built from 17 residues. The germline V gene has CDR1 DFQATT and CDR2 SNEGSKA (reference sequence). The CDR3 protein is CSAAGSSGRVHAYEQYF. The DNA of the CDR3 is TGCAGTGCTGCAGGGTCTAGCGGGAGAGTTCATGCCTACGAGCAGTACTTC.

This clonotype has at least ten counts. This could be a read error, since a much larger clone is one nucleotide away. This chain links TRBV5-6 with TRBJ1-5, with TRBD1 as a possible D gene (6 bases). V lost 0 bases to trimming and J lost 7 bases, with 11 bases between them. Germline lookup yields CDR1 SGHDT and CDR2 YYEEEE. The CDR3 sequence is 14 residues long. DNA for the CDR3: TGTGCCAGCAGCTTGGCAGGGGCGAGACAGCCCCAGCATTTT. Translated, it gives CASSLAGARQPQHF.

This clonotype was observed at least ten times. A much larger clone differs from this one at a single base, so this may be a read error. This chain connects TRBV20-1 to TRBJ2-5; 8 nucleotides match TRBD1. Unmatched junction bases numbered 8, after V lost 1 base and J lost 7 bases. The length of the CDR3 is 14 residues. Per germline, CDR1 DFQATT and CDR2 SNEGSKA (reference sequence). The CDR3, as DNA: TGCAGTGCTAGAGGGCAGGGGGCGCGAGCGACCCAGTACTTC. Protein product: CSARGQGARATQYF.